This T cell receptor (beta chain) is from a study of blood T cell repertoires in COVID-19. Study-wide background: Whether acute or convalescent, the COVID-19 samples came from the United States, Italy and Spain. The cDNA or gDNA used as material had been derived from T cells, B-cell-depleted T cells, or PBMCs.

CDR3 length equals 10 residues. Authors' methods: Reference gene primer amplification gave nucleated cell count estimates. The assay was immunoSEQ multiplex PCR, and TCRdb's table has in-frame clones only and misses some. V and J calls and clone size come straight from that table; D and trimming were deduced from the DNA. The sample contains about 150,000 clones, roughly 82% of which appear only once. Material: peripheral blood. This TCR derives from a man aged 65-85 years with acute or convalescent COVID-19. The genes are TRBV21-1 and TRBJ2-7; the table's TRBD1 call for D was not verified on the DNA. TRBV21-1 is classified as a pseudogene. CDR3 protein: CATPHNEQYF. In DNA form, the CDR3 reads TGTGCCACCCCCCACAACGAGCAGTACTTC.